The rows below give T cell receptor beta chains drawn from one sample of a study of blood T cell repertoires in COVID-19. TCRdb's table, derived via immunoSEQ multiplex PCR, lists solely in-frame clones and lacks some. Found here are tens of thousands of clones, roughly four fifths of them singletons; the top ten hold 25% to 30%. The sequenced sample consisted of peripheral blood. All receptors come from an elderly woman with active or convalescent COVID-19. Each CDR3 is given with its conserved first and last residue. The D gene is left open where the match is weak. Clone size appears in some rows only: once, few, many, or a class for an expanded clone.

V gene	clone size	J gene	D gene	CDR3 protein	CDR3 DNA
TRBV6-5	few	TRBJ1-2	NA	CASSLGGGAYGYTF	TGTGCCAGCAGTCTCGGGGGAGGGGCCTATGGCTACACCTTC
TRBV12-3/TRBV12-4	once	TRBJ2-5	NA	CASSPIVETQYF	TGTGCCAGCAGCCCCATTGTCGAGACCCAGTACTTC
TRBV7-2	NA	TRBJ2-1	NA	CASSSPGLQQFF	TGTGCCAGCAGCTCTCCGGGACTTCAGCAGTTCTTC
TRBV28	NA	TRBJ1-3	NA	CASSPNGGHSSGNTIYF	TGTGCCAGCAGTCCCAATGGGGGACACAGCTCTGGAAACACCATATATTTT
TRBV30	NA	TRBJ1-2	NA	CAWSVTGLRNYGYTF	TGTGCCTGGAGTGTGACAGGTCTACGTAACTATGGCTACACCTTC
TRBV5-1	NA	TRBJ2-5	TRBD2	CASQTSGGETQYF	TGCGCCAGCCAGACTAGCGGGGGAGAGACCCAGTACTTC
TRBV29-1	NA	TRBJ2-1	NA	CSAEETVNNEQFF	TGCAGCGCCGAAGAGACAGTTAACAATGAGCAGTTCTTC
TRBV9	NA	TRBJ1-4	TRBD1	CASSPRGTGGEEKLFF	TGTGCCAGCAGCCCCCGGGGGACAGGGGGCGAAGAAAAACTGTTTTTT
TRBV18	NA	TRBJ1-2	NA	CASSLGMDRREGYTF	TGTGCCAGCTCACTGGGCATGGACAGAAGGGAGGGCTACACCTTC
TRBV28	once	TRBJ1-2	TRBD1	CASSTRTGDGYTF	TGTGCCAGCAGTACCAGGACAGGGGATGGCTACACCTTC
TRBV3-1/TRBV3-2	NA	TRBJ1-4	NA	CASSQGYSGYEKLFF	TGTGCCAGCAGCCAAGGGTACTCCGGGTACGAAAAACTGTTTTTT
TRBV6-2/TRBV6-3	NA	TRBJ2-3	NA	CASSYSPGLSLIPQADTQYF	TGTGCCAGCAGTTACTCCCCGGGCCTTAGCTTAATTCCACAGGCAGATACGCAGTATTTT
TRBV5-8	NA	TRBJ1-2	TRBD1	CASSWKTGTYGYTF	TGTGCCAGCAGCTGGAAGACAGGGACTTATGGCTACACCTTC
TRBV7-9	NA	TRBJ2-1	TRBD1	CASNYPGQVDEQFF	TGTGCCAGTAACTATCCGGGACAGGTGGATGAGCAGTTCTTC
TRBV19	NA	TRBJ1-5	NA	CASSIPGRGARQPQHF	TGTGCCAGTAGTATTCCCGGGAGGGGGGCCAGACAGCCCCAGCATTTT
TRBV7-9	once	TRBJ2-3	TRBD2	CASSLGLTDTQYF	TGTGCCAGCAGCTTGGGACTAACGGATACGCAGTATTTT
TRBV6-6	NA	TRBJ2-5	NA	CASSYSNHKETQYF	TGTGCCAGCAGTTACTCGAACCACAAAGAGACCCAGTACTTC
TRBV10-3	NA	TRBJ2-1	TRBD1	CAAQPGQGVNEQFF	TGTGCCGCGCAGCCGGGACAGGGGGTCAATGAGCAGTTCTTC
TRBV20-1	many	TRBJ1-2	NA	CSARFLSGYTF	TGCAGTGCTAGATTTCTGTCCGGCTACACCTTC
TRBV7-2	NA	TRBJ2-7	TRBD1	CASSQWGQGFYEQYF	TGTGCCAGCAGCCAATGGGGACAGGGGTTTTACGAGCAGTACTTC
TRBV12-5	NA	TRBJ2-1	NA	CASGLVEGNEQFF	TGTGCTAGTGGTTTGGTGGAGGGCAATGAGCAGTTCTTC